These T cell receptor beta chains were read from a single sample in a study of blood T cells in healthy people across ages. TCRdb reanalysed the 5' RACE reads using MiXCR and keeps one entry per CDR3 protein. This table has about 570,000 distinct CDR3 sequences, over 25% appearing once. In addition, the sample was reused for a study of T cells of mothers and their children.

Material for sequencing was blood. The receptors stem from a boy aged 2 to 10 in good health. Each CDR3 is given with its conserved first and last residue. D genes are given only for firm matches. A row's size may be missing; if present it is once, few, many or a size class.

d_gene: NA; j_gene: TRBJ1-1; v_gene: TRBV10-3; abundance: NA; len: 16; CDR3nt: TGTGCCATCAGTGAGTTTGGTGGGCGGTCGGGCACTGAAGCTTTCTTT; CDR3aa: CAISEFGGRSGTEAFF
d_gene: TRBD1; j_gene: TRBJ1-2; v_gene: TRBV28; abundance: few; len: 14; CDR3nt: TGTGCCAGCAGTTCAAAAAGGGGGCTCGGAGGCTACACCTTC; CDR3aa: CASSSKRGLGGYTF
d_gene: NA; j_gene: TRBJ2-3; v_gene: TRBV5-4; abundance: once; len: 17; CDR3nt: TGTGCCAGCAGCCTCTCACTTTCAGGGCTCCGAACAGATACGCAGTATTTT; CDR3aa: CASSLSLSGLRTDTQYF
d_gene: NA; j_gene: TRBJ1-1; v_gene: TRBV29-1; abundance: few; len: 13; CDR3nt: TGCAGCGTTGAAGATCGCGCAAGGGCTGAAGCTTTCTTT; CDR3aa: CSVEDRARAEAFF
d_gene: NA; j_gene: TRBJ1-4; v_gene: TRBV20-1; abundance: NA; len: 15; CDR3nt: TGCAGTGCTAGAGATTGGAGGGGTCAGGATGAAAAACTGTTTTTT; CDR3aa: CSARDWRGQDEKLFF
d_gene: TRBD1; j_gene: TRBJ1-4; v_gene: TRBV3-1; abundance: NA; len: 15; CDR3nt: TGTGCCAGCAGCCAAGATCGCTTAGGGGGCGGCCGGGTGTTTTTT; CDR3aa: CASSQDRLGGGRVFF
d_gene: TRBD2; j_gene: TRBJ2-7; v_gene: TRBV11-2; abundance: NA; len: 17; CDR3nt: TGTGCCAGCAGCTCCCCTGTGACTAGCGGCCAAACCTACGAGCAGTACTTC; CDR3aa: CASSSPVTSGQTYEQYF
d_gene: NA; j_gene: TRBJ2-3; v_gene: TRBV3-1; abundance: few; len: 15; CDR3nt: TGTGCCAGCAGCCAAGATAGGCTGAGGGTAGATACGCAGTATTTT; CDR3aa: CASSQDRLRVDTQYF
d_gene: NA; j_gene: TRBJ1-2; v_gene: TRBV29-1; abundance: NA; len: 12; CDR3nt: TGCAGCGTTGTCAAGGGTAACTATGGCTACACCTTC; CDR3aa: CSVVKGNYGYTF
d_gene: NA; j_gene: TRBJ2-5; v_gene: TRBV20-1; abundance: NA; len: 14; CDR3nt: TGCAGTGCTAGACCCAGCCGGGGCCAAGAGACCCAGTACTTC; CDR3aa: CSARPSRGQETQYF
d_gene: NA; j_gene: TRBJ2-1; v_gene: TRBV4-1; abundance: few; len: 15; CDR3nt: TGCGCCAGCAGCCGCCTACTTGTCTCCTACAATGAGCAGTTCTTC; CDR3aa: CASSRLLVSYNEQFF
d_gene: TRBD2; j_gene: TRBJ2-2; v_gene: TRBV6-6; abundance: NA; len: 16; CDR3nt: TGTGCCAGCAGTTTCTCCGGGACTAGCGTCGCCGGGGAGCTGTTTTTT; CDR3aa: CASSFSGTSVAGELFF
d_gene: TRBD1; j_gene: TRBJ2-5; v_gene: TRBV30; abundance: few; len: 15; CDR3nt: TGTGCCTGGAGGCCGGGGACAGGGAGACAAGAGACCCAGTACTTC; CDR3aa: CAWRPGTGRQETQYF
d_gene: NA; j_gene: TRBJ2-7; v_gene: TRBV27; abundance: NA; len: 13; CDR3nt: TGTGCCAGCAGTTTTGCAGGAGACGGGGAGCAGTACTTC; CDR3aa: CASSFAGDGEQYF
d_gene: TRBD2; j_gene: TRBJ2-7; v_gene: TRBV6-5; abundance: few; len: 16; CDR3nt: TGTGCCAGCAGTTACTCGAAGCCTAGCGGGAGTTCGGAGCAGTACTTC; CDR3aa: CASSYSKPSGSSEQYF
d_gene: NA; j_gene: TRBJ2-1; v_gene: TRBV6-5; abundance: NA; len: 16; CDR3nt: TGTGCCAGCAGTTACAGAGTCAGCTACTCCTGCAATGAGCAGTTCTTC; CDR3aa: CASSYRVSYSCNEQFF
d_gene: NA; j_gene: TRBJ2-7; v_gene: TRBV6-5; abundance: NA; len: 18; CDR3nt: TGTGCCAGCAGTTACTCGGGGACCTACAGCACCTCTAGGGACGAGCAGTACTTC; CDR3aa: CASSYSGTYSTSRDEQYF
d_gene: TRBD1; j_gene: TRBJ1-4; v_gene: TRBV4-1; abundance: NA; len: 17; CDR3nt: TGCGCCAGCAGCCACGAAGAAGGATGGGACAGGGGTGAAAAACTGTTTTTT; CDR3aa: CASSHEEGWDRGEKLFF
d_gene: NA; j_gene: TRBJ2-5; v_gene: TRBV7-9; abundance: many; len: 14; CDR3nt: TGTGCCAGCAGCCCGCCGGAAAACCAAGAGACCCAGTACTTC; CDR3aa: CASSPPENQETQYF
d_gene: NA; j_gene: TRBJ2-4; v_gene: TRBV5-8; abundance: NA; len: 13; CDR3nt: TGTGCCAGCAGCTCAGACACGTCGAACATTCAGTACTTC; CDR3aa: CASSSDTSNIQYF
d_gene: NA; j_gene: TRBJ2-7; v_gene: TRBV20-1; abundance: few; len: 11; CDR3nt: TGCAGTGCTTTTCGGGCATACGAGCAGTACTTC; CDR3aa: CSAFRAYEQYF
d_gene: NA; j_gene: TRBJ1-1; v_gene: TRBV7-9; abundance: few; len: 13; CDR3nt: TGTGCCAGCAGCTTTACCAGGGACGTAGAAGCTTTCTTT; CDR3aa: CASSFTRDVEAFF
d_gene: NA; j_gene: TRBJ1-6; v_gene: TRBV5-5; abundance: NA; len: 15; CDR3nt: TGTGCCAGCAGCTTGTCAGGAATCTATAATTCACCCCTCCACTTT; CDR3aa: CASSLSGIYNSPLHF
d_gene: NA; j_gene: TRBJ2-5; v_gene: TRBV12-3/TRBV12-4; abundance: NA; len: 13; CDR3nt: TGTGCCAGCAGTTTAGGGGCTTGGAAGACCCAGTACTTC; CDR3aa: CASSLGAWKTQYF
d_gene: TRBD2; j_gene: TRBJ2-3; v_gene: TRBV10-3; abundance: NA; len: 15; CDR3nt: TGTGCCACCCGGCAGACTAGCGGGATAGCAGATACGCAGTATTTT; CDR3aa: CATRQTSGIADTQYF
d_gene: TRBD2; j_gene: TRBJ2-7; v_gene: TRBV6-2/TRBV6-3; abundance: many; len: 14; CDR3nt: TGTGCCAGCAGGGAAGCGGGACTCTCCTACGAGCAGTACTTC; CDR3aa: CASREAGLSYEQYF
d_gene: NA; j_gene: TRBJ2-6; v_gene: TRBV4-3; abundance: NA; len: 17; CDR3nt: TGCGCCAGCAGCCATGCCCATTATTCGCCTGGGGCCAACGTCCTGACTTTC; CDR3aa: CASSHAHYSPGANVLTF
d_gene: TRBD2; j_gene: TRBJ2-7; v_gene: TRBV4-3; abundance: NA; len: 17; CDR3nt: TGCGCCAGCAGCCAAGATCTTGGAGGGACTAGCATTTACGAGCAGTACTTC; CDR3aa: CASSQDLGGTSIYEQYF
d_gene: NA; j_gene: TRBJ2-7; v_gene: TRBV4-1; abundance: NA; len: 14; CDR3nt: TGCGCCAGCAGCCCTGCCCGGGTACCCTACGAGCAGTACTTC; CDR3aa: CASSPARVPYEQYF
d_gene: TRBD1; j_gene: TRBJ2-6; v_gene: TRBV4-3; abundance: NA; len: 17; CDR3nt: TGCGCCAGCAGCCAAGACCTAACAGGGGCTGGGGCCAACGTCCTGACTTTC; CDR3aa: CASSQDLTGAGANVLTF
d_gene: NA; j_gene: TRBJ1-6; v_gene: TRBV18; abundance: few; len: 15; CDR3nt: TGTGCCAGCTCACCCTCTTCCGGGAGTAATTCACCCCTCCACTTT; CDR3aa: CASSPSSGSNSPLHF
d_gene: NA; j_gene: TRBJ1-4; v_gene: TRBV6-6; abundance: few; len: 15; CDR3nt: TGTGCCAGCAGGGTCTCGGGGGGCACTAATGAAAAACTGTTTTTT; CDR3aa: CASRVSGGTNEKLFF